This T cell receptor beta chain emerged from a study of blood T cell repertoires in COVID-19. Source study methods: Researchers report that nucleated cell counts were estimated from reference gene primer amplification. The data were produced by immunoSEQ multiplex PCR, yet TCRdb's version contains in-frame clones alone and is incomplete. V and J calls and clone size follow that table, whereas D and trimming were derived from the DNA. This table has around 200,000 clones, approximately 80% appearing once. V was pared by 4 bases and J by 0 bases, with 10 bases between. The CDR3 consists of 15 residues. The germline CDR1 and CDR2 sequences are MGHDK and SYGVNS.

The V and J genes are TRBV25-1 and TRBJ1-3, with D uncertain. The sequenced material came from peripheral blood. The source is a woman between 40 and 50 years old with COVID-19, enrolled during active disease. The CDR3 loop is CASSVGDYSGNTIYF. CDR3 nucleotide sequence: TGTGCCAGCAGTGTGGGAGATTACTCTGGAAACACCATATATTTT.